The clone carrying this TCR beta chain was detected ten times or more. Original processing notes: Reference gene primer amplification in the assay estimated nucleated cell counts. Profiling relied on immunoSEQ multiplex PCR, and the TCRdb table lists in-frame clones only, not all of them. From that table come the V and J calls and clone size; the DNA was used to work out D and trimming. Of approximately 300,000 clones listed, about 90% are singletons. The entry originates in a study of blood T cell repertoires in COVID-19. Germline V gene data show CDR1 as SGDLS and CDR2 as YYNGEE. This CDR3 is 14 amino acids long. J gave up 12 bases and V 4 bases, and 12 bases lay outside the gene matches.

This chain links TRBV9 with TRBJ2-1; 8 positions agree with TRBD2. The sequence derives from a woman in her forties or fifties who had recovered from COVID-19. Sequencing was done on a sample of peripheral blood. This chain's CDR3 is CASSQRGLVNGQFF. The CDR3 DNA sequence: TGTGCCAGCAGCCAAAGGGGACTAGTTAACGGGCAGTTCTTC.